A selection of T cell receptor beta chains follows, all from one sample in a study of T cell repertoires in cytomegalovirus infection. These receptors are not linked to any known antigen. TCRdb fed the reads into MiXCR, producing one record per CDR3 protein. The data contain 200,000 to 250,000 distinct CDR3 sequences, roughly 34% of them seen just once; the ten biggest clones take up 59%. The sample consisted of CD8+ T cells from cultured PBMCs, taken from culture after CMV antigen stimulation. Receptor source: a human donor in good health (CMV status not recorded). Some clones in this sample may be carry-over from other donors' samples. Each CDR3 is given with its conserved first and last residue. Each record gives: V gene, D gene, J gene, clone size, CDR3 DNA, CDR3 protein. A D gene is named only where the DNA matches it firmly. Not every row has a clone size; where given, it reads once, few, many or a size class.

V gene: TRBV27; D gene: .; J gene: TRBJ1-2; clone size: few; CDR3 DNA: TGTGCCAGGAGTTCTAATCAGTGGCATAAATATGGCTACACCTTC; CDR3 protein: CARSSNQWHKYGYTF
V gene: TRBV27; D gene: .; J gene: TRBJ2-1; clone size: many; CDR3 DNA: TGTGCCAGCAGTTTAATACCGCCGCAGGAACACGGACGGAATGAGCAGTTCTTC; CDR3 protein: CASSLIPPQEHGRNEQFF
V gene: TRBV7-8; D gene: TRBD1; J gene: TRBJ1-2; clone size: few; CDR3 DNA: TGTGCCAGCAGCCCGACCCCGGGACAGGGCTATGGCTACACCTTC; CDR3 protein: CASSPTPGQGYGYTF
V gene: TRBV7-9; D gene: .; J gene: TRBJ2-1; clone size: .; CDR3 DNA: TGTGCCAGCAGCCCCCCCCATGAGCAGTTCTTC; CDR3 protein: CASSPPHEQFF
V gene: TRBV7-8; D gene: .; J gene: TRBJ2-5; clone size: few; CDR3 DNA: TGTGCCAGCAGCGAGGCCATTCAAGAGACCCAGTACTTC; CDR3 protein: CASSEAIQETQYF
V gene: TRBV7-9; D gene: .; J gene: TRBJ2-6; clone size: .; CDR3 DNA: TGTGCCACCGAGGGGCGACGGGCTATGAGTTCGAGTGGGGCCAACGTCCTGACTTTC; CDR3 protein: CATEGRRAMSSSGANVLTF
V gene: TRBV28; D gene: TRBD2; J gene: TRBJ2-1; clone size: few; CDR3 DNA: TGTGCCAGCAGTTTAAGGGGCCCGGGACTAGCGGTACACAATGAGCAGTTCTTC; CDR3 protein: CASSLRGPGLAVHNEQFF
V gene: TRBV27; D gene: TRBD1; J gene: TRBJ1-1; clone size: .; CDR3 DNA: TGTGCCAGCAGTGAAAACAGGGGTGCGAACACTGAAGCTTTCTTT; CDR3 protein: CASSENRGANTEAFF
V gene: TRBV7-2; D gene: .; J gene: TRBJ2-1; clone size: few; CDR3 DNA: TGTGCCAGCAGCCCCCCGGACCTAGCCGAGCAGTTCTTC; CDR3 protein: CASSPPDLAEQFF
V gene: TRBV6-5; D gene: .; J gene: TRBJ2-1; clone size: few; CDR3 DNA: TGTGCCAGCAGGCCTCAGAACTACAATGAGCAGTTCTTC; CDR3 protein: CASRPQNYNEQFF
V gene: TRBV19; D gene: .; J gene: TRBJ2-3; clone size: .; CDR3 DNA: TGTGCCAGCCAATTGGGGACGTCTAGCACAGATACGCAGTATTTT; CDR3 protein: CASQLGTSSTDTQYF
V gene: TRBV12-3/TRBV12-4; D gene: .; J gene: TRBJ2-4; clone size: many; CDR3 DNA: TGTGCCAGCCGACGCACGGGCTTGGGTGCCAAAAACATTCAGTACTTC; CDR3 protein: CASRRTGLGAKNIQYF
V gene: TRBV10-3; D gene: .; J gene: TRBJ1-3; clone size: few; CDR3 DNA: TGTGCCATCAGTGAGTCGATACACGGCAGGGAAGTCGCCATATATTTT; CDR3 protein: CAISESIHGREVAIYF
V gene: TRBV27; D gene: .; J gene: TRBJ2-7; clone size: .; CDR3 DNA: TGTGCCAGCAGTTCGAGGGTGAGCTCCTACGAGCAGTACTTC; CDR3 protein: CASSSRVSSYEQYF
V gene: TRBV11-2; D gene: .; J gene: TRBJ2-1; clone size: .; CDR3 DNA: TGTGCCAGCAGCTTATTCCGGGGGCAACCATACAATGAGCAGTTCTTC; CDR3 protein: CASSLFRGQPYNEQFF
V gene: TRBV10-2; D gene: TRBD1; J gene: TRBJ1-3; clone size: .; CDR3 DNA: TGCGCCAGCAACGGACAGGAGGGTGGAAACACCATATATTTT; CDR3 protein: CASNGQEGGNTIYF
V gene: TRBV6-1; D gene: .; J gene: TRBJ2-2; clone size: .; CDR3 DNA: TGTGCCAGCAGTGAATCTCAAGGGTTTGCCAGGGAGCTGTTTTTT; CDR3 protein: CASSESQGFARELFF
V gene: TRBV29-1; D gene: .; J gene: TRBJ2-2; clone size: .; CDR3 DNA: TGCAGCTTCAGATCAGAAAACACCGGGGAGCTGTTTTTT; CDR3 protein: CSFRSENTGELFF
V gene: TRBV7-6; D gene: .; J gene: TRBJ1-4; clone size: .; CDR3 DNA: TGTGCCAGCAGCTTAGTTTTCGGGACTCCCGAAAAACTGTTTTTT; CDR3 protein: CASSLVFGTPEKLFF
V gene: TRBV20-1; D gene: .; J gene: TRBJ2-1; clone size: .; CDR3 DNA: TGCAGTGCTAGAGACGGCACGGCCAACAATGAGCAGTTCTTC; CDR3 protein: CSARDGTANNEQFF
V gene: TRBV5-6; D gene: .; J gene: TRBJ1-2; clone size: few; CDR3 DNA: TGTGCCAGCAGCTTGGATTACAACACTAACTATGGCTACACCTTC; CDR3 protein: CASSLDYNTNYGYTF
V gene: TRBV11-2; D gene: .; J gene: TRBJ2-1; clone size: few; CDR3 DNA: TGTGCCAGCAGCTTAGTAAGGTCCGATCGGGCCTACAATGAGCAGTTCTTC; CDR3 protein: CASSLVRSDRAYNEQFF
V gene: TRBV10-3; D gene: .; J gene: TRBJ2-3; clone size: .; CDR3 DNA: TGTGCCATCAGTGAGGTCCCGGGAGATACGCAGTATTTT; CDR3 protein: CAISEVPGDTQYF
V gene: TRBV7-6; D gene: .; J gene: TRBJ2-7; clone size: .; CDR3 DNA: TGTGCCAGCAGCTTAGGGGAGGTGGGCTCCTACGAGCAGTACTTC; CDR3 protein: CASSLGEVGSYEQYF
V gene: TRBV13; D gene: .; J gene: TRBJ2-2; clone size: .; CDR3 DNA: TGTGCCAGCAGCTTAAGCGGTAGCGCGAGGGAGCTGTTTTTT; CDR3 protein: CASSLSGSARELFF
V gene: TRBV28; D gene: .; J gene: TRBJ2-1; clone size: .; CDR3 DNA: TGTGCCAGCAGTTTGGGGCGCACCCGTAAGGATGAGCAGTTCTTC; CDR3 protein: CASSLGRTRKDEQFF
V gene: TRBV14; D gene: TRBD2; J gene: TRBJ2-1; clone size: few; CDR3 DNA: TGTGCCAGCAGCCAAGTAGCTAGCGGGAGGCATGAGCAGTTCTTC; CDR3 protein: CASSQVASGRHEQFF
V gene: TRBV7-2; D gene: TRBD1; J gene: TRBJ2-5; clone size: many; CDR3 DNA: TGTGCCAGCAGCTCCTTAACGACAGGGGTTAGCGAGACCCAGTACTTC; CDR3 protein: CASSSLTTGVSETQYF
V gene: TRBV11-2; D gene: TRBD1; J gene: TRBJ2-5; clone size: .; CDR3 DNA: TGTGCCAGCAGCCTAGGACAGGGCTCCGAGACCCAGTACTTC; CDR3 protein: CASSLGQGSETQYF
V gene: TRBV4-1; D gene: TRBD1; J gene: TRBJ1-5; clone size: few; CDR3 DNA: TGCGCCAGCAGCCTTCGACGACAGGGGGTCGGTGGCAATCAGCCCCAGCATTTT; CDR3 protein: CASSLRRQGVGGNQPQHF
V gene: TRBV4-1; D gene: .; J gene: TRBJ1-2; clone size: few; CDR3 DNA: TGCGCCAGCAGCCCCGACAGAAATGGCTACACCTTC; CDR3 protein: CASSPDRNGYTF
V gene: TRBV7-6; D gene: TRBD2; J gene: TRBJ2-4; clone size: .; CDR3 DNA: TGTGCCAGCAGCCTTAGCGGGGGCCTAAGGTACATTCAGTACTTC; CDR3 protein: CASSLSGGLRYIQYF
V gene: TRBV20-1; D gene: TRBD2; J gene: TRBJ2-1; clone size: few; CDR3 DNA: TGCAGTGCTAGGGGGCGGGAGGGCCTCAATGAGCAGTTCTTC; CDR3 protein: CSARGREGLNEQFF
V gene: TRBV20-1; D gene: .; J gene: TRBJ1-2; clone size: .; CDR3 DNA: TGCAGTGCTAGACCTCCGACAGTCCCCCGGGGCTACACCTTC; CDR3 protein: CSARPPTVPRGYTF
V gene: TRBV19; D gene: .; J gene: TRBJ1-5; clone size: many; CDR3 DNA: TGTGCCAGTAGTATAGTCCCGGGTGATCAGCCCCAGCATTTT; CDR3 protein: CASSIVPGDQPQHF
V gene: TRBV9; D gene: .; J gene: TRBJ1-4; clone size: .; CDR3 DNA: TGTGCCAGCAGCGTAAGCGGGGCCTCAAATGAAAAACTGTTTTTT; CDR3 protein: CASSVSGASNEKLFF
V gene: TRBV3-1; D gene: .; J gene: TRBJ2-1; clone size: .; CDR3 DNA: TGTGCCAGCAGCCAAGGACGGTGGGATGAGCAGTTCTTC; CDR3 protein: CASSQGRWDEQFF
V gene: TRBV7-7; D gene: TRBD2; J gene: TRBJ2-2; clone size: .; CDR3 DNA: TGTGCTAGCAGCCTGACTAGCGGGGGAACCGGGGAGCTGTTTTTT; CDR3 protein: CASSLTSGGTGELFF
V gene: TRBV30; D gene: TRBD1; J gene: TRBJ1-5; clone size: few; CDR3 DNA: TGTGCCTGGAGTCCGCGACCCACAGGGGCCCAGCCCCAGCATTTT; CDR3 protein: CAWSPRPTGAQPQHF
V gene: TRBV27; D gene: .; J gene: TRBJ2-5; clone size: .; CDR3 DNA: TGTGCCAGCAGGAGTTTATCTCTATCAGGTGAACAAGAGACCCAGTACTTC; CDR3 protein: CASRSLSLSGEQETQYF
V gene: TRBV7-9; D gene: TRBD2; J gene: TRBJ2-4; clone size: few; CDR3 DNA: TGTGCCAGCAGTATAACTAGCGGAGGGTATCTAGCCAAAAACATTCAGTACTTC; CDR3 protein: CASSITSGGYLAKNIQYF
V gene: TRBV7-6; D gene: .; J gene: TRBJ2-7; clone size: few; CDR3 DNA: TGTGCCAGCAGCCGGAGGGGCCCCTACGAGCAGTACTTC; CDR3 protein: CASSRRGPYEQYF
V gene: TRBV7-8; D gene: .; J gene: TRBJ2-7; clone size: .; CDR3 DNA: TGTGCCAGCACCCTCCTGACAGGAACCTACGAGCAGTACTTC; CDR3 protein: CASTLLTGTYEQYF
V gene: TRBV11-2; D gene: TRBD1; J gene: TRBJ2-1; clone size: .; CDR3 DNA: TGTGCCAGCAGCTTAGCCAGGGACAGTCATCCATACAATGAGCAGTTCTTC; CDR3 protein: CASSLARDSHPYNEQFF
V gene: TRBV4-1; D gene: TRBD1; J gene: TRBJ1-1; clone size: few; CDR3 DNA: TGCGCCAGCAGCCAAGAACGAGGACAGGGGACTGAAGCTTTCTTT; CDR3 protein: CASSQERGQGTEAFF
V gene: TRBV7-9; D gene: TRBD2; J gene: TRBJ2-7; clone size: .; CDR3 DNA: TGTGCCAGCAGCTTGGGGCCTAGCGGGAGGGACGAGCAGTACTTC; CDR3 protein: CASSLGPSGRDEQYF
V gene: TRBV6-8; D gene: TRBD2; J gene: TRBJ2-2; clone size: .; CDR3 DNA: TGTGCCAGCAGCGAACTAGCGGGGGGCCCAAACACCGGGGAGCTGTTTTTT; CDR3 protein: CASSELAGGPNTGELFF
V gene: TRBV27; D gene: .; J gene: TRBJ2-1; clone size: .; CDR3 DNA: TGTGCCAGCAGTTCGGACGGCCGGGCGAGGTACAATGAGCAGTTCTTC; CDR3 protein: CASSSDGRARYNEQFF
V gene: TRBV7-3; D gene: .; J gene: TRBJ2-3; clone size: .; CDR3 DNA: TGTGCCAGCAGCTTCCCCGGGAAGAAGGATACGCAGTATTTT; CDR3 protein: CASSFPGKKDTQYF
V gene: TRBV7-2; D gene: .; J gene: TRBJ2-1; clone size: many; CDR3 DNA: TGTGCCAGCAGCACCCTCGACAATGAGCAGTTCTTC; CDR3 protein: CASSTLDNEQFF
V gene: TRBV6-5; D gene: TRBD2; J gene: TRBJ2-1; clone size: few; CDR3 DNA: TGTGCCAGCAGTTACTCGGAAAGCGGGGGGGTCCATGAGCAGTTCTTC; CDR3 protein: CASSYSESGGVHEQFF
V gene: TRBV25-1; D gene: TRBD2; J gene: TRBJ2-5; clone size: medium-sized; CDR3 DNA: TGTGCCAGCAGCCCGGGGGGGGGGACCCAGTACTTC; CDR3 protein: CASSPGGGTQYF
V gene: TRBV2; D gene: .; J gene: TRBJ1-1; clone size: .; CDR3 DNA: TGTGCCAGCAGTGAACTCGGTGAGAACACTGAAGCTTTCTTT; CDR3 protein: CASSELGENTEAFF
V gene: TRBV4-1; D gene: .; J gene: TRBJ2-1; clone size: few; CDR3 DNA: TGTGCCAGTAGCCAAGATTTGAGGGAAGCGTGGCAGTTCTTC; CDR3 protein: CASSQDLREAWQFF
V gene: TRBV7-3; D gene: TRBD2; J gene: TRBJ2-2; clone size: many; CDR3 DNA: TGTGCCAGCAGCGCGACTAGCGGTCCCATGGGGGCCGGGGAGCTGTTTTTT; CDR3 protein: CASSATSGPMGAGELFF
V gene: TRBV7-2; D gene: .; J gene: TRBJ1-1; clone size: many; CDR3 DNA: TGTGCCAGCAGCTTAGATTCTATTGGCTCGAACACTGAATCTTTCTTT; CDR3 protein: CASSLDSIGSNTESFF